This record covers a single TCR beta chain. This clone was seen a handful of times. Its specific antigen is unknown. Base qualities are not recorded, but no much larger clone differs from it by a single base. This sample is drawn from a study of beta chain features in type 1 diabetes listed by TCRdb under 2018. As for the study more broadly: Mean age, gender distribution, total cell number and subset yield were not different between patients and healthy donors. A total of 100 million to 140 million sorted cells were examined across all samples, and the number of cells per subset was strongly correlated with RNA yield. The study compared the TCRB repertoires of sorted circulating CD4+ T cell subsets in recently diagnosed type 1 diabetes patients with those in matched healthy donors. Whereas all 30 or so donors provided naive and central memory subsets, regulatory and stem cell-like memory subsets were isolated from just 8 patients and about 8 healthy donors. Results and caveats for the whole study, not just this receptor: HLA sub-analyses involved small numbers of individuals, so any influence of HLA type on TCRB rearrangement remained unresolved. Patients with type 1 diabetes made fewer insertions and deleted more nucleotides at VDJ recombination sites, implying thymic rearrangement abnormalities. Sequencing cDNA rather than genomic DNA could over-represent highly expressing activated cells, although activation and CD3 levels did not differ between groups. Shorter templates might have been favored by PCR, but patient and control samples were amplified and corrected together, so both groups would have been affected equally by any skew. Naive, central memory and regulatory TCRB repertoires appeared more similar among patients than among healthy donors. In all four CD4+ subsets, TCRB CDR3 length was moderately but significantly shorter in type 1 diabetes patients.

Each donor gave one peripheral blood draw, approximately 110 mL on average, collected into heparinised tubes. Naive, central memory, regulatory and stem cell-like memory CD4+ T cells were sorted on a BD FACSAria II using a panel including CD45RO, CCR7, CD25, CD127, CD95 and CD27. Every sorted population had a purity above 95%. PBMCs were isolated immediately by Lymphoprep density gradient centrifugation and stained directly without culture. So that batch effects would be minimized, each experiment stained and sorted samples in pairs, pairing one healthy donor with one patient. The High Capacity cDNA Reverse Transcription Kit was used to reverse transcribe all of the isolated RNA, meaning that expressed TCRB transcripts were what got sequenced. Deep immunoSEQ sequencing was performed on naive, central memory and regulatory T cell samples, with an average of roughly 3.5 million total reads per sample. Sorted cells were lysed in RLT buffer, and RNA was extracted using DNase-treated RNeasy Micro or Mini kits according to cell number. To prevent cross-contamination, every cell subset was processed on its own, while patient and healthy donor samples were processed together. TCRB sequences were amplified from cDNA with the immunoSEQ multiplex PCR, producing 87-bp fragments spanning the CDR3 region. The amplicons were sequenced using the Illumina HiSeq platform. The paper's processing steps were these. Synthetic template baselines were used to correct PCR bias computationally, reads within Hamming distance 2 were collapsed together, and singletons that could not be merged were discarded. Reads were aligned against IMGT to assign V, D and J genes, CDR3 length and insertions or deletions at six rearrangement sites. Within each subset, clonotype counts were normalized to sorted cell number, after which true diversity and Gini coefficients were computed with the tcR R package. The overlap coefficient, calculated on TCRB nucleotide sequences, was used to measure repertoire sharing. TCRdb carries this immuneACCESS record with in-frame sequences only. Its versions omit some clonotypes, under half of them owing to an unresolved V gene in the studies checked, with the rest unexplained. From that table come the V and J calls and clone size; the DNA was used to work out D and trimming. The sample includes some 250,000 clones, with around 26% observed a single time. The ten top clones hold 4% of the sample.

The cysteine opens and the phenylalanine closes a CDR3 of 11 amino acids. Just CDR3 DNA is preserved here, 33 bases in frame from base 1. Trimming costs V 6 bases and J 3 bases, and their ends lie 7 bases apart. The germline V gene sets CDR1 to SGHRS and CDR2 to YFSETQ. The receptor was derived from a man aged 25-45 years in good health. Sequencing used central memory CD4+ T cells from blood. This sequence uses TRBV5-1 and TRBJ2-7; the best D guess is TRBD2, with 5 bases matching. The CDR3 region: CASTDFYEQYF. The bases are TGCGCCAGCACGGACTTCTACGAGCAGTACTTC.